This T cell receptor (beta chain) originates from a study of glioma-infiltrating T cells after dendritic cell vaccination. Study overall: Between the early 2000s and the early 2010s, patients got autologous tumor lysate-pulsed dendritic cell vaccines. At biweekly intervals, patients got three intradermal dendritic cell vaccine injections.

Time point indicated: after dendritic cell vaccination, including at tumor progression/relapse. Worth noting for this clone: The antigen is unknown.

Sequenced by immunoSEQ multiplex PCR; TCRdb stores in-frame clones only, minus some. The table has 50,000 to 75,000 clones, approximately 87% seen once; the top ten hold more than 8.5%. General observations from the study: Complete blood and tumor specimen sets were limited to few patients.

The CDR3 consists of 12 residues. From germline, CDR1 is SEHNR and CDR2 FQNEAQ (reference sequence). V was shortened by 2 bases and J by 6 bases, with 4 bases between the two germline ends. The source was blood, collected after dendritic cell vaccination. The TCR originated in a human donor with glioblastoma. This chain joins TRBV7-9 and TRBJ2-2; D unclear. The CDR3 DNA reads as TGTGCCAGCAGCTTACTAGCCGGGGAGCTGTTTTTT. It codes for CASSLLAGELFF. Looking up the rest from reference TRBV7-9 and TRBJ2-2 gives the full variable domain: DTGVSQNPRHKITKRGQNVTFRCDPISEHNRLYWYRQTLGQGPEFLTYFQNEAQLEKSRLLSDRFSAERPKGSFSTLEIQRTEQGDSAMYLCASSLLAGELFFGEGSRLTVL.